This paragraph covers one TCR beta chain sequence. No antigen is known for it. Sequencing used immunoSEQ multiplex PCR; TCRdb keeps in-frame clones, though not all of them. The data show tens of thousands of clones, about four fifths seen once. This specimen belongs to a study of PD-1 blockade in classical Hodgkin lymphoma. As for time point: cycle 4 day 1 (C4D1), after around six weeks of nivolumab. Each of the patients experienced relapse following autologous stem cell transplantation, and their brentuximab vedotin exposure differed. Best responses fell into complete response, partial response or progressive disease. The CDR3 length is 14 residues. V gave up 0 bases and J gave up 10 bases, with 13 bases separating them. Germline lookup yields CDR1 SGHNT and CDR2 YENEEA. Study-level findings and limits: For complete responders, baseline diversity was comparable to that of newly diagnosed patients.

This sequence was found in a human donor with classical Hodgkin lymphoma. V and J are TRBV11-3 and TRBJ2-1; D perhaps matches TRBD2 (5 bases). Sequenced here: peripheral blood mononuclear cells (PBMCs), sampled before the fourth cycle of nivolumab. For the CDR3, the DNA is TGTGCCAGCAGCTTAGACCCGAAGGGCGGGGAGCAGTTCTTC. Protein product: CASSLDPKGGEQFF.